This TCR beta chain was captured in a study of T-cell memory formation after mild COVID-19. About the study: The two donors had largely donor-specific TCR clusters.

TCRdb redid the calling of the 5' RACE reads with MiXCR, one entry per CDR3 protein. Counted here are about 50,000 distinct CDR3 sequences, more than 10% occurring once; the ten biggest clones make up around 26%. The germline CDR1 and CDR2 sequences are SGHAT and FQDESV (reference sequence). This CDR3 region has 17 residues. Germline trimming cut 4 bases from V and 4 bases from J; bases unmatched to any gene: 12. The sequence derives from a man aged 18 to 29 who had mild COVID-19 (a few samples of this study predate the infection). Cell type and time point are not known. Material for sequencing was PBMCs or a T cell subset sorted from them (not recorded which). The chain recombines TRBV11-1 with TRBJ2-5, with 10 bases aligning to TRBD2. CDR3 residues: CASSYQRGGVGGETQYF. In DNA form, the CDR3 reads TGTGCCAGCAGCTATCAGCGGGGGGGAGTTGGAGGAGAGACCCAGTACTTC.